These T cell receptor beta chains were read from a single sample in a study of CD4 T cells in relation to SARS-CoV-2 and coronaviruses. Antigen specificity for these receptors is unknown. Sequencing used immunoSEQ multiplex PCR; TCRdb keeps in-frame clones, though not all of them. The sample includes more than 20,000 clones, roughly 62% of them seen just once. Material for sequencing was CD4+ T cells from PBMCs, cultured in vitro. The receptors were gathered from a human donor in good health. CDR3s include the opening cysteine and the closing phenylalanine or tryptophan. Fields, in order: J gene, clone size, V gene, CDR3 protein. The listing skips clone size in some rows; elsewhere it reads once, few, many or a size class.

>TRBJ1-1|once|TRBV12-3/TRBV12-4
CASAGGARTEAFF
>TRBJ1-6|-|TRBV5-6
CASSLSGAFSPLHF
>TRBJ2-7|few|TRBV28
CASSGGLAAVYEQYF
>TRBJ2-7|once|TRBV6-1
CASSEARAVLPYEQYF
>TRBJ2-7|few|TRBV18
CASSPRGGSYEQYF
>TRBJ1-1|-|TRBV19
CASSMYNTEAFF
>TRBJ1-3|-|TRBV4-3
CASSQGQNSGNTIYF
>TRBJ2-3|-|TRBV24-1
CATSDLADTQYF
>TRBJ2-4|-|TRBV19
CASSWGDRENIQYF
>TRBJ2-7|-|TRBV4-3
CASSQEGQAYEQYF
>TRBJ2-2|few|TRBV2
CASSEGGELFF
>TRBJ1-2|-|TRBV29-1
CSVETGIGDGYTF
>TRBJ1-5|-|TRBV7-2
CASSPPGWVEPQHF
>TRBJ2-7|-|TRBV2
CASSPGTGWGYEQYF
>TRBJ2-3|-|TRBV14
CASSQLSGNTDTQYF
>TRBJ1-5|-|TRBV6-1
CASSQAGDRGRSWNQPQHF
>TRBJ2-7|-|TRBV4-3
CASSQDTNSYEQYF
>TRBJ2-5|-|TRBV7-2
CASRYPGQETQYF
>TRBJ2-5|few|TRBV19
CASRGLDQETQYF
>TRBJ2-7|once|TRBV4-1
CASSQRGVWYEQYF
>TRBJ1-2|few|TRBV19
CASSLSGDDNYGYTF
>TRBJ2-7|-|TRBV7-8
CASSSSWTEPYEQYF
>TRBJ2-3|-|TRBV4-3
CASSQEYRTDTQYF
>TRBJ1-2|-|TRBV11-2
CASSLDGKNYGYTF
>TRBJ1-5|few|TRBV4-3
CASSQDLTGGRPQHF
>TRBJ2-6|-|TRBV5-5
CASQRASSGANVLTF
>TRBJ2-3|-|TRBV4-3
CASSQDPTSTDTQYF
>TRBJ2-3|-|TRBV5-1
CASSHGQGGDTQYF
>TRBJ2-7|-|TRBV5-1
CASSLFLYSSEQYF
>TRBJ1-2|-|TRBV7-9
CASSSGAGTGAHGYTF
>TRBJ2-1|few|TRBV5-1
CASSLERAYGEQFF
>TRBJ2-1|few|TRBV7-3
CASSGASGLVNEQFF
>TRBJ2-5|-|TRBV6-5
CASSYFVSQETQYF
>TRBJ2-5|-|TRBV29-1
CSVAAAQETQYF
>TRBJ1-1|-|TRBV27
CASSYIQGRGTEAFF
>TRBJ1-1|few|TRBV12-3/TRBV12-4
CASTWTANTEAFF
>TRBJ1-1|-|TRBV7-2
CASSSWDRNTEAFF
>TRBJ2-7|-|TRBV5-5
CASRWGQGSSYEQYF
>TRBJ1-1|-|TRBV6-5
CASSSSWLNTEAFF
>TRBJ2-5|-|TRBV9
CASSVGDRAETQYF
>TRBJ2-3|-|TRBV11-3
CASSFGTDTQYF
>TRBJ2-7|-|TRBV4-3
CASSQGPDSLYEQYF
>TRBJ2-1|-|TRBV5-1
CASSLGLDEYNEQFF
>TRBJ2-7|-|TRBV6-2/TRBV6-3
CASSDPSGLGSYEQYF
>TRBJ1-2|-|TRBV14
CASSQDSDYGYTF
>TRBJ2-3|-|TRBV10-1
CASSEGSGVCRDTQYF
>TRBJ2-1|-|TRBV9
CASSALVSKQFF
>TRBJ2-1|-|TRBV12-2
CASRLDPGSQPGNEQFF
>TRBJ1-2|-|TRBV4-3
CASSREGQGARGYTF
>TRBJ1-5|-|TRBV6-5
CASSPDRSDNQPQHF
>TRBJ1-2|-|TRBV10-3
CAISEADGYYGYTF
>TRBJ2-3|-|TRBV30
CAWSVPGVDTQYF
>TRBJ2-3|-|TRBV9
CASSVLTDTQYF